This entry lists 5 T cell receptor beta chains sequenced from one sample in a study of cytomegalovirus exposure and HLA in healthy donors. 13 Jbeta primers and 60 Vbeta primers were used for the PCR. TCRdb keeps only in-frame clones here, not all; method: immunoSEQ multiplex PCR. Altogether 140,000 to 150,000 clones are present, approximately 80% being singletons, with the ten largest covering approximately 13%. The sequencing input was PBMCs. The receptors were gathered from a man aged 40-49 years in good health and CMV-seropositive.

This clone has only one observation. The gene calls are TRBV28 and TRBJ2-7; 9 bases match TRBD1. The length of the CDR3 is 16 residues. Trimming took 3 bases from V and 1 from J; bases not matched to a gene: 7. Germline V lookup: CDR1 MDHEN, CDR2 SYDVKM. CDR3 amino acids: CASSFHRDRVSYEQYF. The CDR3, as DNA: TGTGCCAGCAGTTTTCACCGGGACAGGGTTTCCTACGAGCAGTACTTC.

Here the CDR3 reads CASRADRSPSYEQYF. The CDR3 nucleotides read TGTGCCAGCAGAGCGGACAGGTCCCCCTCCTACGAGCAGTACTTC. The rearrangement joins TRBV6-1 to TRBJ2-7; 7 bases are a match to TRBD1. The V and J ends lost 6 bases and 0 bases, in that order; junction bases with no gene match: 8. The CDR3 runs to 15 residues. From germline, CDR1 is MNHNS and CDR2 SASEGT.

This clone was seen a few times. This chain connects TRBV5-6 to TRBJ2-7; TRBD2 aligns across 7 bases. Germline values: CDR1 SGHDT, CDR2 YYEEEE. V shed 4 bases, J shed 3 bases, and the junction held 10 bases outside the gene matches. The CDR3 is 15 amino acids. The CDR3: CASSHTDRGGYEQYF. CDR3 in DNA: TGTGCCAGCAGCCACACGGACCGCGGGGGCTACGAGCAGTACTTC.

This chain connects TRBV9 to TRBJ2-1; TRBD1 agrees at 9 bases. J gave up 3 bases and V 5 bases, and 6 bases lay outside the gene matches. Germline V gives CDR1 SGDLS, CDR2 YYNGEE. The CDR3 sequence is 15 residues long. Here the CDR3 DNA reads TGTGCCAGCAGTCCGGGACAGGGTGTCTACAATGAGCAGTTCTTC. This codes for CASSPGQGVYNEQFF.

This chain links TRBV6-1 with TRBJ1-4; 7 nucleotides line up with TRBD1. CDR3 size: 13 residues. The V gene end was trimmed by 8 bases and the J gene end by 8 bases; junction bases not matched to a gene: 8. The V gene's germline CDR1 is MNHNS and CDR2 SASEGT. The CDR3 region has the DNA TGTGCCAGCTTTGACAGGGAAGGCGAAAAACTGTTTTTT. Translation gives CASFDREGEKLFF.